Here is one T cell receptor (beta chain) with its context. The CDR3 totals 19 residues. CDR1 is LGHDT, CDR2 YNNKEL, per germline (reference sequence). V was clipped by 3 bases and J by 2 bases; unmatched bases: 16. Followed over time, Seattle patients had been enrolled while infection was active. This sample stems from a study of blood T cell repertoires in COVID-19. In the study overall: Specimens from acute and convalescent COVID-19 originated in the United States, Italy and Spain.

Original handling: Researchers report that nucleated cell counts were estimated from reference gene primer amplification. Libraries were prepared by immunoSEQ multiplex PCR; TCRdb keeps only in-frame clonotypes and omits some of them. V and J calls and clone size come straight from that table; D and trimming were deduced from the DNA. The sample includes 380,000 or so clones, approximately 86% of them seen just once. Sequenced sample: peripheral blood. The sequence was collected from a woman in her sixties with COVID-19, enrolled during active disease. J is TRBJ1-5 and V is TRBV3-1 (or the pseudogene TRBV3-2), with 7 bases lining up with TRBD1. This chain's CDR3 is CASSHSAGGGGGGNQPQHF. The CDR3 nucleotides are TGTGCCAGCAGCCATTCCGCCGGGGGTGGAGGGGGCGGCAATCAGCCCCAGCATTTT.